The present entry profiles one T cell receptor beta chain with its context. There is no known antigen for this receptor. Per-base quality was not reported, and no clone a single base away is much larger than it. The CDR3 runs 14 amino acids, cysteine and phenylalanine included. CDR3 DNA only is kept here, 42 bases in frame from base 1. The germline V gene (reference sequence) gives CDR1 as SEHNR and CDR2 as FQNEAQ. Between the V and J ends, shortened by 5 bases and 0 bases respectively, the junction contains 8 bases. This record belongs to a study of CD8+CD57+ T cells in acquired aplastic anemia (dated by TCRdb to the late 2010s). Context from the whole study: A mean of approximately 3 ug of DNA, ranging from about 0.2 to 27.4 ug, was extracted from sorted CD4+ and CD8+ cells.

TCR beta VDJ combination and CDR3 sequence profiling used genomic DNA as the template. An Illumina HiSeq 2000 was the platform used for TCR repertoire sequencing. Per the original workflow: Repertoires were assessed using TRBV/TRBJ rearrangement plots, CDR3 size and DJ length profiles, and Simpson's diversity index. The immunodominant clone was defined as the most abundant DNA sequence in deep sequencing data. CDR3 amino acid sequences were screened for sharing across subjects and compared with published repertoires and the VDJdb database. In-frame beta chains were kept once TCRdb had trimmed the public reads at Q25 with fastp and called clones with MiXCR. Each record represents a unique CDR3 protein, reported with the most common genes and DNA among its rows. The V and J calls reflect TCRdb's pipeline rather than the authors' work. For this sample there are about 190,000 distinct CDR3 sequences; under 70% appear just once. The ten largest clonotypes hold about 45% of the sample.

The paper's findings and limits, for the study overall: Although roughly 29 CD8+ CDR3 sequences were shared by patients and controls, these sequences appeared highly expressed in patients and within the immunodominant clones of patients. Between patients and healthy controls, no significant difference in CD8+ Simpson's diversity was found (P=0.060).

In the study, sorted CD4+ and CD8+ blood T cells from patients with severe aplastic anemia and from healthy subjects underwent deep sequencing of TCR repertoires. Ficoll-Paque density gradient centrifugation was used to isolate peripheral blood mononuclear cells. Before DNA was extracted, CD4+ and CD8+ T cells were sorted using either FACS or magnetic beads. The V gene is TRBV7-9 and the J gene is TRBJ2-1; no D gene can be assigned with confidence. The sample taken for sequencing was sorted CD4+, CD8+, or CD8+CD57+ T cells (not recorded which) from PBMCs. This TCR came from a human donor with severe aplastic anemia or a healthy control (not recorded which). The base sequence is TGTGCCAGCAGCCCCCAGAGCTCCTACAATGAGCAGTTCTTC. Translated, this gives CASSPQSSYNEQFF.